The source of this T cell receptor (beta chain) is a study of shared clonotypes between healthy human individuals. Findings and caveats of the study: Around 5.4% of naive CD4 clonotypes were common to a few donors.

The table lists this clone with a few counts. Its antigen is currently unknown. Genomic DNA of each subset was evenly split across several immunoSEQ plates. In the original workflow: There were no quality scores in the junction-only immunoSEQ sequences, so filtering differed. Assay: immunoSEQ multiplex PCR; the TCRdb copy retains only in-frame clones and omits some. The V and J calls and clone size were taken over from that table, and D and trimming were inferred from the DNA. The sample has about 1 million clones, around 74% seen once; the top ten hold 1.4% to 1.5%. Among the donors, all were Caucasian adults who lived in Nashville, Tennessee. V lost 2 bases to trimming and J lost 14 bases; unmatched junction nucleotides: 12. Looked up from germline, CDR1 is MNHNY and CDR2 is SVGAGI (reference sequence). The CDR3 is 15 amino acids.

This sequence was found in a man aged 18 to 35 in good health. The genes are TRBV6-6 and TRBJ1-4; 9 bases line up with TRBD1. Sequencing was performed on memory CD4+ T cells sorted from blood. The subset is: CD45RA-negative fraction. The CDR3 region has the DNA TGTGCCAGCAGTTACCTACCGGGACAGGGTCAAAGGCTGTTTTTT. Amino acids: CASSYLPGQGQRLFF.